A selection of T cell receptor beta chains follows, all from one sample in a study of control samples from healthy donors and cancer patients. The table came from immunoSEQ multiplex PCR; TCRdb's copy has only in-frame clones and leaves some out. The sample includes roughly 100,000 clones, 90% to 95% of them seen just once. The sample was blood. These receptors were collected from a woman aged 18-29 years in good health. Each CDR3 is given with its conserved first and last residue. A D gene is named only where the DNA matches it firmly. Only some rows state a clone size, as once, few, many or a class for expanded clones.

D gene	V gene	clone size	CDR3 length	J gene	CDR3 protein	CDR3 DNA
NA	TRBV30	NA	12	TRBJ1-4	CAWEGPNEKLFF	TGTGCCTGGGAGGGACCTAATGAAAAACTGTTTTTT
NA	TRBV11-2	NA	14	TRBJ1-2	CASSLEGQFYGYTF	TGTGCCAGCAGCTTGGAGGGGCAGTTCTATGGCTACACCTTC
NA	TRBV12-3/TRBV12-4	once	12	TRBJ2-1	CASRISYNEQFF	TGTGCCAGCAGAATTTCCTACAATGAGCAGTTCTTC
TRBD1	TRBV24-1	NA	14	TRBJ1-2	CATSEGTGFDGYTF	TGTGCCACCAGTGAGGGGACAGGGTTCGATGGCTACACCTTC
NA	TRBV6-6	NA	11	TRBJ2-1	CASSWTGEQFF	TGTGCCAGCAGTTGGACTGGAGAGCAGTTCTTC
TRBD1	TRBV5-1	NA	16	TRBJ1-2	CASSLDFRAGGAGYTF	TGCGCCAGCAGCTTGGACTTCCGGGCAGGGGGCGCTGGCTACACCTTC
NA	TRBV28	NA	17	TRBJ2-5	CASSLVSSSRYEETQYF	TGTGCCAGCAGTTTGGTCTCTAGCTCCCGTTATGAAGAGACCCAGTACTTC
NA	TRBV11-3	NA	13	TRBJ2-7	CASSLDLGNEQYF	TGTGCCAGCAGCTTAGATTTGGGTAACGAGCAGTACTTC
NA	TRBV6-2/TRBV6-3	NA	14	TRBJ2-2	CASSYARANGELFF	TGTGCCAGCAGTTACGCCAGGGCTAACGGGGAGCTGTTTTTT
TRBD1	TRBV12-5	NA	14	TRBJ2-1	CASGPLGTDNEQFF	TGTGCTAGTGGTCCCCTCGGGACAGACAATGAGCAGTTCTTC
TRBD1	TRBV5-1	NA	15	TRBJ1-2	CASSLEGDRDYGYTF	TGCGCCAGCAGCTTGGAGGGCGACAGGGACTATGGCTACACCTTC
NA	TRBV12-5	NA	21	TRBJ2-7	CASPLSATPTGIKCRTYEQYF	TGTGCTAGTCCCTTGAGCGCGACCCCTACCGGGATCAAATGTAGGACCTACGAGCAGTACTTC
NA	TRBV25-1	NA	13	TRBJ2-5	CASSELYQETQYF	TGTGCCAGCAGTGAGCTGTACCAAGAGACCCAGTACTTC
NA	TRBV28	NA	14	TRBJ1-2	CASSSGGEKYGYTF	TGTGCCAGCAGTTCCGGTGGGGAGAAGTATGGCTACACCTTC
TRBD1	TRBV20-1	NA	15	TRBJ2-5	CSASALGQQQETQYF	TGCAGTGCTAGTGCTCTGGGACAGCAACAAGAGACCCAGTACTTC
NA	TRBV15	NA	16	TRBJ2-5	CATSSAQTGTRETQYF	TGTGCCACCAGCAGTGCCCAGACAGGGACTAGAGAGACCCAGTACTTC
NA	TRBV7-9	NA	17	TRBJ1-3	CASSFPFGANSGNTIYF	TGTGCCAGCAGCTTTCCTTTCGGGGCGAACTCTGGAAACACCATATATTTT
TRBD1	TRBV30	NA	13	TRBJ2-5	CAWRGQGRETQYF	TGTGCCTGGAGGGGACAGGGAAGAGAGACCCAGTACTTC
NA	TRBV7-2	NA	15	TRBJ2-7	CASSSNLRASYEQYF	TGTGCCAGCAGCTCCAATCTGCGGGCCTCCTACGAGCAGTACTTC
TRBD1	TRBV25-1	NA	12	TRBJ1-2	CASSVGQHGYTF	TGTGCCAGCAGCGTGGGACAGCATGGCTACACCTTC
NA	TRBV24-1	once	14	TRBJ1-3	CATSDLRAGNTIYF	TGTGCCACCAGTGATTTAAGGGCTGGAAACACCATATATTTT
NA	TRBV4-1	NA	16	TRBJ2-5	CASSQVWGVGQETQYF	TGCGCCAGCAGCCAAGTGTGGGGCGTGGGGCAAGAGACCCAGTACTTC
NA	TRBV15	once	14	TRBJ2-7	CATSDETPTYEQYF	TGTGCCACCAGCGACGAGACACCCACCTACGAGCAGTACTTC
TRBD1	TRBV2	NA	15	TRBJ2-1	CASPLLDRGYNEQFF	TGTGCCAGCCCGCTCTTGGACAGGGGATACAATGAGCAGTTCTTC
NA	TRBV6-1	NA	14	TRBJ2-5	CASSEYNPIKPQYF	TGTGCCAGCAGTGAATACAATCCCATCAAGCCCCAGTACTTC